This T cell receptor (beta chain) is drawn from a study of cytomegalovirus exposure and HLA in healthy donors. Looking at the study overall: From donors who were HLA-typed, an early data release held 81 million or so unique TCRs.

In germline, CDR1 is GTSNPN, CDR2 SVGIG (reference sequence). The germline V and J ends were trimmed by 5 bases and 10 bases, with 12 bases remaining between them. The CDR3 spans 12 residues. Amplification used 60 Vbeta primers and 13 Jbeta primers. Assay used: immunoSEQ multiplex PCR; TCRdb lists only in-frame clones, some missing. The sample lists some 190,000 clones, 85% occurring once. When sampled, the donors appeared nominally healthy, though they likely had unrecorded immune exposures. Whole-study findings and limits: By HLA locus, TCR association rates varied in a later analysis, with DRB1 showing the most and HLA-C the fewest. TCR beta sequences numbering roughly 16,000 were associated with HLA alleles at 0.05 false discovery rate in a later analysis.

As to this clone: The antigen remains unidentified.

This rearrangement joins TRBV30 to TRBJ1-6; D remains ambiguous. The TCR sequence derives from a boy aged 2 to 10 in good health and CMV-seronegative. Sequenced material: PBMCs. In DNA form, the CDR3 reads TGTGCCTGGGGTCACAGTGGCTCACCCCTCCACTTT. This sequence encodes CAWGHSGSPLHF.